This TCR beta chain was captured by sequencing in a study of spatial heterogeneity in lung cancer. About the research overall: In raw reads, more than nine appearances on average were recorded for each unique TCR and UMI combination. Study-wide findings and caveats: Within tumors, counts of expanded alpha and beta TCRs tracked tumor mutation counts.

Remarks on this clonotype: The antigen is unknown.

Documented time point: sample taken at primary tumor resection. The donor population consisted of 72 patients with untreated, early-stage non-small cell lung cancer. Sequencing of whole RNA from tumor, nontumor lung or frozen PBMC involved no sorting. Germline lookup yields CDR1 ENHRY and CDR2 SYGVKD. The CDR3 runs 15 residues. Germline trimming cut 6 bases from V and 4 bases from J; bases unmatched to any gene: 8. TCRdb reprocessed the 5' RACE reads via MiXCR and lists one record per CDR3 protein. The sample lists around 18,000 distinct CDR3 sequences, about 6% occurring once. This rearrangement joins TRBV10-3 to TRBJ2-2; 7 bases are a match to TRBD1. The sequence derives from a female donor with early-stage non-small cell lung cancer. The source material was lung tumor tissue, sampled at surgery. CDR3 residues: CAISLRQGSTGELFF. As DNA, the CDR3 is TGTGCCATCAGCCTAAGACAGGGAAGCACCGGGGAGCTGTTTTTT.